This T cell receptor beta chain was profiled in a study of blood T cells in healthy people across ages. Germline V lookup: CDR1 LGHNA, CDR2 YSLEER. The CDR3 has 16 amino acids. V lost 0 bases, J lost 0 bases, and 9 bases lay in between. Combining a sample-barcoded 5' primer with a J-beta primer mix, a second PCR ran for roughly 7 to 12 cycles. TCRdb analysed the 5' RACE reads with MiXCR anew, one entry per CDR3 protein. The table lists about 1.4 million distinct CDR3 sequences, approximately 60% of them singletons. This receptor was identified in a man younger than 35 in good health. What was sequenced was blood. The chain employs TRBV4-3 and TRBJ2-1; the D is unclear. The CDR3 coding sequence is TGCGCCAGCAGCCAAGATGCGGTGAGCTCCTACAATGAGCAGTTCTTC. This encodes CASSQDAVSSYNEQFF.